One sample yielded the 24 T cell receptor beta chains listed below, sequenced in a study of Ad26.COV2.S vaccination and SARS-CoV-2 variants. The data were produced by immunoSEQ multiplex PCR, yet TCRdb's version contains in-frame clones alone and is incomplete. The sample lists 380,000 or so clones, 80% to 90% seen once, with around 5.3% in the top ten. Treatment denoted: over 15 received Ad26.COV2.S at low or high dose, single or two shots; about 5 received placebo; per-sample allocation not given. At day 63 after the first vaccine or placebo injection, samples were drawn. This material consisted of peripheral blood, taken in a trial of Ad26.COV2.S vaccine versus placebo. The receptors stem from a person between 18 and 59 years old who received the Ad26.COV2.S COVID-19 vaccine or a placebo.

This chain connects TRBV9 to TRBJ2-7; D tentatively fits TRBD1 or TRBD2 (5 bases each). The CDR3 extends over 15 amino acids. Germline CDR1 and CDR2: SGDLS and YYNGEE. V lost 2 bases and J lost 2, with 14 bases in between. The CDR3 DNA follows: TGTGCCAGCAGCGTTGGGCAGCGAGGGGCCTACGAGCAGTACTTC. Its protein product is CASSVGQRGAYEQYF.

The rearrangement links TRBV5-8 to TRBJ1-1; possible D gene TRBD1, 5 bases. Trimming cost V 7 bases and J 0 bases, with 10 bases left between them. This CDR3 comprises 13 residues. Germline CDR1 SGHTS, CDR2 YDEGEE. The CDR3 loop is CASVGVVNTEAFF. The CDR3 DNA reads as TGTGCCAGCGTAGGGGTAGTGAACACTGAAGCTTTCTTT.

The rearrangement joins TRBV7-2 to TRBJ1-1, with D possibly TRBD1 on 6 matching bases. CDR3 length: 13 residues. The V gene lost 8 bases and the J gene lost 0 bases, with 10 bases spanning the gap. Germline V lookup: CDR1 SGHTA, CDR2 FQGNSA. CDR3 residues: CASGGRLNTEAFF. The CDR3 DNA follows: TGTGCCAGCGGGGGCCGTTTGAACACTGAAGCTTTCTTT. The full variable domain, completed using reference TRBV7-2 and TRBJ1-1, is GAGVSQSPSNKVTEKGKDVELRCDPISGHTALYWYRQSLGQGLEFLIYFQGNSAPDKSGLPSDRFSAERTGGSVSTLTIQRTQQEDSAVYLCASGGRLNTEAFFGQGTRLTVV.

The chain employs TRBV9 and TRBJ1-1; D call uncertain. Deletions cut 4 bases from V and 1 base from J, with 11 bases between. The germline V gene encodes CDR1 SGDLS and CDR2 YYNGEE. The CDR3 is 14 residues long. CDR3 amino acids: CASSMTERNTEAFF. The CDR3 DNA reads as TGTGCCAGCAGCATGACGGAGAGGAACACTGAAGCTTTCTTT.

This clone was picked up one time. V is TRBV13 and J is TRBJ2-7; 13 positions match TRBD2. The germline gives CDR1 PRHDT, CDR2 FYEKMQ (reference sequence). Trimming took 4 bases from V and 2 from J; bases not matched to a gene: 5. This CDR3 has 16 amino acids. Here the CDR3 reads CASSWGLAGPPYEQYF. CDR3 bases: TGTGCCAGCAGCTGGGGACTAGCGGGACCCCCCTACGAGCAGTACTTC. Supplemented by reference TRBV13 and TRBJ2-7, the full variable domain reads AAGVIQSPRHLIKEKRETATLKCYPIPRHDTVYWYQQGPGQDPQFLISFYEKMQSDKGSIPDRFSAQQFSDYHSELNMSSLELGDSALYFCASSWGLAGPPYEQYFGPGTRLTVT.

The chain combines TRBV28 with TRBJ2-7; possible D gene TRBD1, 5 bases. V dropped 4 bases and J dropped 4 bases, with 11 bases sitting between them. The CDR3 loop spans 13 amino acids. Per germline, CDR1 MDHEN and CDR2 SYDVKM. CDR3 amino acids: CASSSRVHYEQYF. Here the CDR3 DNA reads TGTGCCAGCAGTTCCAGGGTTCATTACGAGCAGTACTTC.

This chain uses TRBV10-3 with TRBJ2-1; tentative D call: TRBD2 (5 bases). The CDR3 runs 12 residues. CDR1 is ENHRY and CDR2 is SYGVKD in the germline V gene. The germline V and J ends were trimmed by 4 bases and 7 bases, with 8 bases remaining between them. CDR3 sequence: CAISVEGNEQFF. The DNA for the CDR3 is TGTGCCATCAGTGTAGAGGGAAATGAGCAGTTCTTC.

This clone was recorded once. V gene TRBV27 combines with J gene TRBJ2-6, with TRBD1 identical over 7 bases. With 3 bases clipped from V and 1 base from J, the junction kept 9 bases outside the gene matches. Germline V gives CDR1 MNHEY, CDR2 SMNVEV (reference sequence). There are 18 residues in the CDR3. CDR3 in DNA: TGTGCCAGCAGTTTTACAGGGGTAATTGGATCTGGGGCCAACGTCCTGACTTTC. This encodes CASSFTGVIGSGANVLTF.

This clone was seen more than once but under ten times. The chain uses TRBV7-2 and TRBJ1-2; 7 bases map to TRBD1. V shed 5 bases and J 2 bases; nucleotides not matched to a gene: 8. CDR1 is SGHTA, CDR2 FQGNSA, per germline. The CDR3 covers 15 residues. The CDR3 here is CASSSQSGGNYGYTF. The CDR3, as DNA: TGTGCCAGCAGCAGCCAATCAGGGGGGAACTATGGCTACACCTTC.

The genes are TRBV11-2 and TRBJ2-1, with D maybe TRBD2 (7 bases). Trimming stripped 5 bases from V and 7 bases from J, with 15 bases between. Looked up from germline, CDR1 is SGHAT and CDR2 is FQNNGV. CDR3 length: 14 amino acids. CDR3 in DNA: TGTGCCAGCAGCCCGAGGGGGGGTGGAAATGAGCAGTTCTTC. Its translation: CASSPRGGGNEQFF.

This clone was picked up a small number of times. The genes are TRBV5-1 and TRBJ2-7; either TRBD1 or TRBD2 may fit D (5 bases each). Germline-derived CDR1 and CDR2 are SGHRS and YFSETQ. The CDR3 extends over 14 amino acids. Trimming cost V 2 bases and J 0 bases, with 9 bases left between them. The CDR3 nucleotides read TGCGCCAGCAGCTTCGGGGCTCGCTCCTACGAGCAGTACTTC. Translating it yields CASSFGARSYEQYF.

CDR3: CASAGAGGLNEKLFF. The CDR3 nucleotides read TGTGCCAGTGCGGGGGCAGGCGGACTAAATGAAAAACTGTTTTTT. V usage is TRBV2 and J usage is TRBJ1-4, with a possible D match to TRBD1 (6 bases). The CDR3 has 15 amino acids. Per the germline V gene, CDR1 is SNHLY and CDR2 is FYNNEI. V gave up 9 bases and J gave up 5 bases, with 19 bases separating them.

CDR3 nucleotides: TGTGCCAGCAGTTACAGGGGAGGTGGAAACTATGGCTACACCTTC. It specifies CASSYRGGGNYGYTF. The chain links TRBV6-5 to TRBJ1-2, with D perhaps TRBD1 (5 bases). V was clipped by 2 bases and J by 2 bases, with 12 bases between them. The CDR3 loop spans 15 amino acids. Germline-derived CDR1 and CDR2 are MNHEY and SVGAGI.

The genes are TRBV9 and TRBJ2-7; no definite D call. Germline V gives CDR1 SGDLS, CDR2 YYNGEE. Trimming shortened V by 0 bases and J by 2 bases, and 12 bases separated the two germline ends. The CDR3 is 15 residues long. CDR3 sequence: CASSVGSGGAYEQYF. In DNA, the CDR3 is TGTGCCAGCAGCGTAGGCTCAGGTGGGGCCTACGAGCAGTACTTC.

The chain carries TRBV27 and TRBJ2-1; D possibly corresponds to TRBD2 (5 bases). With 3 bases removed from V and 3 bases from J, the gap between germline ends came to 9 bases. This CDR3 has 14 amino acids. From germline, CDR1 is MNHEY and CDR2 SMNVEV (reference sequence). DNA for the CDR3: TGTGCCAGCAGTTTGGGAGAAAACTACAATGAGCAGTTCTTC. Its translation: CASSLGENYNEQFF.

The chain links TRBV7-6 to TRBJ1-5; the match to TRBD1 covers 7 bases. Germline assignment: CDR1 SGHVS and CDR2 FNYEAQ. V lost 2 bases and J lost 6; bases outside the gene matches: 4. The CDR3 has 14 amino acids. CDR3 amino acids: CASSLTQGGQPQHF. The CDR3 bases are TGTGCCAGCAGCTTAACTCAGGGGGGTCAGCCCCAGCATTTT.

V gene TRBV5-4 combines with J gene TRBJ2-1, with no clear D. Deletions cut 0 bases from V and 0 bases from J, with 7 bases between. CDR1 and CDR2 (germline): SGHNT, YYREEE (reference sequence). The CDR3 loop spans 15 amino acids. The CDR3 is CASSLEARSYNEQFF. In DNA, the CDR3 is TGTGCCAGCAGCTTGGAGGCGCGCTCCTACAATGAGCAGTTCTTC.

The chain is built from TRBV6-4 and TRBJ1-1; weak D call: TRBD1 (6 bases). The CDR3 consists of 13 residues. The germline gives CDR1 MRHNA, CDR2 SNTAGT. V lost 7 bases, J lost 3 bases, and 12 bases lay in between. The CDR3 protein is CASKKAGDTEAFF. Written as DNA, the CDR3 is TGTGCCAGCAAAAAAGCAGGGGACACTGAAGCTTTCTTT.

The rearrangement joins TRBV4-1 to TRBJ1-3, with TRBD1 matching 9 bases. CDR1 and CDR2 from the germline V gene are MGHRA and YSYEKL. This CDR3 has 14 amino acids. V dropped 4 bases and J dropped 5; count of bases not matched to a gene: 3. Here the CDR3 DNA reads TGCGCCAGCAGCCGAGGGACAGGGAGAAACACCATATATTTT. Amino acids: CASSRGTGRNTIYF.

V gene TRBV5-1 combines with J gene TRBJ2-2; 7 bases are a match to TRBD1. Germline V gives CDR1 SGHRS, CDR2 YFSETQ. The CDR3 is 14 amino acids. V lost 4 bases to trimming and J lost 3 bases; unmatched junction nucleotides: 3. CDR3 nucleotide sequence: TGCGCCAGCAGCGCCGGGACAGACACCGGGGAGCTGTTTTTT. Encoded protein: CASSAGTDTGELFF.

The J gene is TRBJ2-1, the V gene TRBV18; 9 bases agree with TRBD2. Germline V CDR1 and CDR2: KGHSH, LQKENI. CDR3 length: 16 residues. V shed 1 base and J 7 bases; nucleotides not matched to a gene: 8. CDR3 loop: CASSPRTAGGENEQFF. DNA for the CDR3: TGTGCCAGCTCACCACGGACAGCGGGAGGCGAGAATGAGCAGTTCTTC.

The gene calls are TRBV28 and TRBJ2-7, with D possibly matching TRBD2 (5 bases). Germline CDR1 and CDR2: MDHEN and SYDVKM. The V gene lost 5 bases and the J gene lost 3 bases, with 14 bases spanning the gap. The CDR3 spans 14 residues. CDR3 in DNA: TGTGCCAGCAGTATGGTGGGAGTCGGCTACGAGCAGTACTTC. Amino acid sequence: CASSMVGVGYEQYF.

The rearrangement uses TRBV7-8 and TRBJ1-3, with 10 bases identical to TRBD1. The CDR3 consists of 16 residues. From germline, CDR1 is SGHVS and CDR2 FQNEAQ. With 5 bases clipped from V and 1 base from J, the junction kept 5 bases outside the gene matches. The CDR3 is CASSERTGGSGNTIYF. CDR3 bases: TGTGCCAGCAGCGAACGGACAGGGGGGTCTGGAAACACCATATATTTT.

The chain combines TRBV7-9 with TRBJ2-1; TRBD1 is a possible D gene (6 bases). The CDR3 runs to 15 residues. Germline V gives CDR1 SEHNR, CDR2 FQNEAQ (reference sequence). V was pared by 5 bases and J by 9 bases, with 20 bases between. This chain's CDR3 is CASSPRGRFSGEQFF. DNA for the CDR3: TGTGCCAGCAGCCCTAGGGGGAGATTTTCTGGTGAGCAGTTCTTC.